This TCR beta chain was documented in a study of cytomegalovirus exposure and HLA in healthy donors. Whole-study context: In a later analysis, it was reported that the 110 or so validation repertoires had been produced on the same platform as the 500 to 850 repertoires belonging to the first cohort.

TCRdb's copy holds only in-frame clones and misses some; the assay was immunoSEQ multiplex PCR. The sample yields about 350,000 clones, approximately 90% seen once. Separation from the roughly 670-subject first cohort characterized the roughly 120-subject validation cohort, to which the donors belonged. The V end was cut by 5 bases, the J end by 4 bases, with 6 bases between. Germline V CDR1 and CDR2: SEHNR, FQNEAQ (reference sequence). The CDR3 consists of 12 residues. The source is a woman under 40 in good health and CMV-seropositive. J is TRBJ1-5 and V is TRBV7-9; D is unclear. The sequencing input was PBMCs. CDR3 DNA: TGTGCCAGCAGCGCTTCAAATCAGCCCCAGCATTTT. Protein: CASSASNQPQHF.